This T cell receptor (beta chain) was obtained from a study of T cell clonality in common variable immunodeficiency. Both groups were predominantly of Caucasian heritage. V lost 0 bases and J 5 bases, leaving 15 bases between the germline ends. CDR1 and CDR2 from the germline V gene are MGHRA and YSYEKL. This CDR3 region has 16 residues. Only in-frame clones appear in the TCRdb table, and some are missing; sequencing was by immunoSEQ multiplex PCR. The sample has 42,000 or so clones, none seen only once; the top ten hold roughly 2.1%. Study-level points and caveats: CVID patient heterogeneity limited repertoire-clinical complication correlations.

This clone was observed at least ten times. Its antigen remains unidentified. The read ends 3 residues before the CDR3 terminus; that terminus is restored from the germline J gene. The chain joins TRBV4-1 to TRBJ2-3; tentatively, D is TRBD2 (7 bases). Material for sequencing was peripheral blood mononuclear cells. The TCR originated in a person aged 18 to 70 in good health. CDR3 region: CASSQDIGGGQDTQYF. The DNA read from the CDR3 is TGCGCCAGCAGCCAAGATATAGGGGGGGGTCAAGATACG.